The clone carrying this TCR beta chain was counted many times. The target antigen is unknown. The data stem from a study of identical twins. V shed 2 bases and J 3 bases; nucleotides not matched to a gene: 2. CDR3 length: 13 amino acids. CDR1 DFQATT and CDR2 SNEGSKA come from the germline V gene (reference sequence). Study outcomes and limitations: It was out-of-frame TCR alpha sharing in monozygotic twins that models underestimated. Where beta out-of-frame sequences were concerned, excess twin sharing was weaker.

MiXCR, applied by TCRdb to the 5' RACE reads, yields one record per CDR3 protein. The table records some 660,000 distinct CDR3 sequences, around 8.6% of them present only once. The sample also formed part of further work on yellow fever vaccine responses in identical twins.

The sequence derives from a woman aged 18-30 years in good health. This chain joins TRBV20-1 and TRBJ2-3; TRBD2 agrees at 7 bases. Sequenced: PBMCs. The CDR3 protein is CSARTGGTDTQYF. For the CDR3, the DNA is TGCAGTGCTAGAACGGGGGGAACAGATACGCAGTATTTT.